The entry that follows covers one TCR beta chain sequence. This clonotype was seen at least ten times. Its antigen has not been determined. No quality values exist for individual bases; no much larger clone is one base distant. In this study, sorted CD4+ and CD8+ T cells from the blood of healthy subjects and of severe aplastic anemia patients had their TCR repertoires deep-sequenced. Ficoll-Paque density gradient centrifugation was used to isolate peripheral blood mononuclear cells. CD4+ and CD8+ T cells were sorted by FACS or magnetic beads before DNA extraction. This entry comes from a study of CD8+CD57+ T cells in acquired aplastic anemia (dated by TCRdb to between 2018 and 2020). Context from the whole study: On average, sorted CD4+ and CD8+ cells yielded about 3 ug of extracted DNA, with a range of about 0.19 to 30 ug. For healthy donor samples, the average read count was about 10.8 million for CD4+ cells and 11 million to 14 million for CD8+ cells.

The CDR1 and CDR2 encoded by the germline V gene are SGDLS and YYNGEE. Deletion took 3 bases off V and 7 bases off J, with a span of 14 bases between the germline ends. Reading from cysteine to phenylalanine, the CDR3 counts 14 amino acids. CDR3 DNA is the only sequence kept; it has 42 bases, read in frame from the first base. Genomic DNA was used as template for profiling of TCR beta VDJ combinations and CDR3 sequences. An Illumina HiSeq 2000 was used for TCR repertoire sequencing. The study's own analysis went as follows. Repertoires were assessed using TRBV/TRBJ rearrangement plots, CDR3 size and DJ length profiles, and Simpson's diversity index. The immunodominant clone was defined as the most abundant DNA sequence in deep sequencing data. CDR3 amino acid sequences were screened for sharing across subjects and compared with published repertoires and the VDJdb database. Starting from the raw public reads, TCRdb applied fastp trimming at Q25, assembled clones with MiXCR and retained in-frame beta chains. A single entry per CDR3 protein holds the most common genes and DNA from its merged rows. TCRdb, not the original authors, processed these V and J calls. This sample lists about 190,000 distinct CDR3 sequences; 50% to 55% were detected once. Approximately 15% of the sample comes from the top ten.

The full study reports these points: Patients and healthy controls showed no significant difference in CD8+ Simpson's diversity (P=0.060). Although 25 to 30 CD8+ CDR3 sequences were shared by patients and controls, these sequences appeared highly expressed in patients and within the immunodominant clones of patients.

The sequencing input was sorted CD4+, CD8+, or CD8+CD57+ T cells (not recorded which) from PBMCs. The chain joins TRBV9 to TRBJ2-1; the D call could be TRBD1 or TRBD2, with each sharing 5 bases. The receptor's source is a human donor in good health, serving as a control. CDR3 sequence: CASSGGTKGNEQFF. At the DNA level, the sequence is TGTGCCAGCAGCGGTGGGACGAAGGGGAATGAGCAGTTCTTC.